Following are 10 T cell receptor beta chains from one sample sequenced in a study of monozygotic twins with inflammatory bowel disease. TCRdb re-called the 5' RACE reads and shows each CDR3 protein once, DNA omitted. The listing records about 170,000 distinct CDR3 sequences. The sequenced material came from blood. The receptors originated from a human donor with ulcerative colitis or Crohn's disease, or a healthy co-twin of an affected twin (not recorded which).

The J gene is TRBJ2-6, the V gene TRBV28; lacking DNA, the TRBD2 call made by TCRdb goes unchecked. Germline-derived CDR1 and CDR2 are MDHEN and SYDVKM. The CDR3 has 17 residues. CDR3 region: CASSLWVGPSGANVLTF.

V and J are TRBV28 and TRBJ2-3; absent DNA, TCRdb's TRBD2 call cannot be checked. The germline V gene has CDR1 MDHEN and CDR2 SYDVKM. CDR3 size: 15 residues. The CDR3 sequence is CASSSPPKIRDTQYF.

The chain links TRBV6-2 or TRBV6-3 to TRBJ1-4. There are 14 residues in the CDR3. Germline CDR1 MNHEY, CDR2 SVGEGT. CDR3 sequence: CASSPRFENEKLFF.

The chain links TRBV5-1 to TRBJ1-1. Germline lookup yields CDR1 SGHRS and CDR2 YFSETQ. This CDR3 contains 13 residues. The CDR3 loop is CASSLQHHTEAFF.

The chain couples TRBV27 to TRBJ1-1. The germline CDR1 and CDR2 sequences are MNHEY and SMNVEV (reference sequence). The CDR3 contains 15 residues. The CDR3 spells CASSLSGVMNTEAFF.

The CDR3 spells CASSLVQGGDTEAFF. The chain employs TRBV7-2 and TRBJ1-1. Germline V gene lookup returns CDR1 SGHTA and CDR2 FQGNSA. The CDR3 sequence is 15 residues long.

This chain links TRBV7-2 with TRBJ2-3; TCRdb calls TRBD1, which cannot be checked without DNA. Germline CDR1 and CDR2: SGHTA and FQGNSA. CDR3 length equals 16 residues. The CDR3: CASSHRIAVAGDTQYF.

The rearrangement links TRBV7-6 to TRBJ2-1; TCRdb's D call of TRBD1 is untestable without DNA. The CDR3 sequence is 15 residues long. Germline V gives CDR1 SGHVS, CDR2 FNYEAQ. CDR3 amino acids: CASSLVKVMGHEQFF.

V is TRBV20-1 and J is TRBJ2-7; checking the TCRdb D call of TRBD2 is not possible without DNA. From germline, CDR1 is DFQATT and CDR2 SNEGSKA (reference sequence). The CDR3 loop spans 14 amino acids. The CDR3 reads CSALTSGGPYEQYF.

The chain joins TRBV28 to TRBJ2-5; the D gene TCRdb calls, TRBD1, cannot be checked with no DNA. The CDR3 contains 15 residues. Germline V gene data show CDR1 as MDHEN and CDR2 as SYDVKM. Here the CDR3 reads CASSLIDRSQETQYF.